Presented here are 26 T cell receptor beta chains from one specimen sequenced in a study of Graves' ophthalmopathy and Graves' hyperthyroidism. For repertoire sequencing, the TCR beta CDR3 regions were amplified from RNA transcripts. HTBI primers were employed in first-round RT-PCR, then a second-round multiplex PCR followed. MiXCR, run by TCRdb on the multiplex PCR reads, gives a single entry per CDR3 protein. The sample shows about 420,000 distinct CDR3 sequences, around 21% of them seen only once. Sequencing was done on a sample of peripheral blood. Receptor source: a woman aged 18-29 years with stable Graves' hyperthyroidism.

V gene TRBV6-1 combines with J gene TRBJ1-5, with TRBD1 matching over 7 bases. This CDR3 spans 14 amino acids. Losses at the gene ends were 2 bases for V and 7 bases for J; bases not matched to a gene: 5. CDR1 is MNHNS and CDR2 is SASEGT in the germline V gene. CDR3 bases: TGTGCCAGCAGTGAAAACAGGGGAGGCCAGCCCCAGCATTTT. This translates into CASSENRGGQPQHF.

This clonotype was observed at least ten times. Possible read error: a much larger clone is one base away. The CDR3 coding sequence is TGTGCCTGGAATACAGGAAACACCATATATTTT. Amino acid sequence: CAWNTGNTIYF. The chain couples TRBV30 to TRBJ1-3; D unresolved. V was cut by 4 bases and J by 4 bases, with 5 bases left in between. CDR1 and CDR2 (germline): GTSNPN, SVGIG (reference sequence). The CDR3 totals 11 residues.

This clonotype was seen repeatedly, ten times or more. CDR3 protein: CSARAGVGETQYF. The CDR3 bases are TGCAGTGCTAGGGCGGGAGTAGGCGAGACCCAGTACTTC. This sequence joins TRBV20-1 and TRBJ2-5; TRBD2 agrees at 7 bases. The CDR3 is 13 residues long. The V gene's germline CDR1 is DFQATT and CDR2 SNEGSKA (reference sequence). Trimming removed 3 bases from V and 5 bases from J; junction bases left unmatched: 6.

The gene calls are TRBV19 and TRBJ2-7, with 11 bases identical to TRBD1. The germline CDR1 and CDR2 sequences are LNHDA and SQIVND (reference sequence). The V segment lost 4 bases and the J segment 6 bases; nucleotides outside the gene matches: 11. This CDR3 has 16 amino acids. The CDR3 coding sequence is TGTGCCAGTAGTAGCCACCGGGACAGGGGGTATGTCGAGCAGTACTTC. It codes for CASSSHRDRGYVEQYF.

This clonotype was counted between two and nine times. The chain is built from TRBV5-1 and TRBJ2-1; D is ambiguous. Per the germline V gene, CDR1 is SGHRS and CDR2 is YFSETQ. There are 15 residues in the CDR3. The ends were cut back, 0 bases at V and 5 bases at J, with 12 bases in the middle. The CDR3 nucleotides are TGCGCCAGCAGCTTGGGGCAGCAAATGAACAATGAGCAGTTCTTC. Its translation is CASSLGQQMNNEQFF.

V and J are TRBV2 and TRBJ2-6; no firm D call. Trimming took off 5 bases at V and 0 bases at J, with 14 bases between the two ends. Germline-derived CDR1 and CDR2 are SNHLY and FYNNEI. This CDR3 is 17 amino acids long. CDR3 sequence (DNA): TGTGCCAGCAGTACCCTGGGGATTAGCTCTGGGGCCAACGTCCTGACTTTC. As protein: CASSTLGISSGANVLTF.

This clonotype was recorded at least ten times. The chain employs TRBV11-2 and TRBJ2-7; 13 bases match TRBD2. With 7 bases clipped from V and 9 bases from J, the junction kept 18 bases outside the gene matches. The CDR3 loop spans 17 amino acids. CDR1 and CDR2 from the germline V gene are SGHAT and FQNNGV. CDR3 sequence (DNA): TGTGCCAGCACCGATATAACGGGACTAGCGGGGCGAATGGCGCAGTACTTC. It encodes CASTDITGLAGRMAQYF.

As to this clonotype: A junction boundary mismatches the germline segment, possibly from a read error. The gene calls are TRBV7-9 and TRBJ1-5; TRBD1 matches 7 bases. The germline gives CDR1 SEHNR, CDR2 FQNEAQ (reference sequence). This CDR3 region has 15 residues. The CDR3 loop reads CASSLTGDSYQPQHF. The CDR3 DNA reads as TGTGCCAGCAGCTTAACAGGGGATAGCTATCAGCCTCAGCATTTT.

Remarks on this clonotype: A much larger clone sits a single nucleotide away, making a read error possible. This chain links TRBV29-1 with TRBJ2-7, with D perhaps given as TRBD1 or TRBD2 (5 bases each). This CDR3 is built from 13 residues. Germline CDR1 SQVTM, CDR2 ANQGSEA. This CDR3 reads CCVGTYSSYEQYF. Here the CDR3 DNA reads TGCTGCGTTGGGACGTATAGCTCCTACGAGCAGTACTTC.

The table lists this clonotype with many counts. The rearrangement uses TRBV27 and TRBJ1-6; 9 nucleotides line up with TRBD1. The CDR3 sequence is 20 residues long. The J segment lost 0 bases and the V segment lost 1 base, leaving 10 bases of the junction unmatched. Germline V gives CDR1 MNHEY, CDR2 SMNVEV (reference sequence). The CDR3 region is CASSLFFGTGTSSYNSPLHF. CDR3 DNA sequence: TGTGCCAGCAGTTTATTTTTCGGGACAGGGACTAGCTCCTATAATTCACCCCTCCACTTT.

At least ten counts were recorded for this clonotype. This rearrangement joins TRBV6-1 to TRBJ1-6; a weak D match, TRBD1 (5 bases). Germline values: CDR1 MNHNS, CDR2 SASEGT. V lost 5 bases and J lost 5, with 16 bases in between. The CDR3 loop spans 16 amino acids. As DNA, the CDR3 is TGTGCCAGCAGTAAGGGGCAATATTCGAATAATTCACCCCTCCACTTT. Amino acid sequence: CASSKGQYSNNSPLHF.

The chain combines TRBV25-1 with TRBJ2-5; 14 bases map to TRBD2. CDR1 and CDR2 from the germline V gene are MGHDK and SYGVNS. The CDR3 sequence is 13 residues long. Trimming removed 8 bases from V and 7 bases from J; junction bases left unmatched: 3. This chain's CDR3 is CASGTSGRGTQYF. CDR3 DNA: TGTGCCAGCGGGACTAGCGGGAGAGGGACCCAGTACTTC.

The table lists this clonotype with many counts. The chain has TRBV20-1 and TRBJ1-5; TRBD1 matches at 7 bases. V lost 3 bases, J lost 3 bases, and 2 bases stayed unmatched. Germline loops: CDR1 DFQATT, CDR2 SNEGSKA (reference sequence). This CDR3 region has 13 residues. CDR3 region: CSARDRNNQPQHF. CDR3 sequence (DNA): TGCAGTGCTAGGGACAGGAACAATCAGCCCCAGCATTTT.

This clonotype has a single count. The chain links TRBV12-3 or TRBV12-4 to TRBJ2-7; possibly TRBD1 or TRBD2 for D (5 bases each). The CDR3 is 13 amino acids. V was shortened by 5 bases and J by 6 bases, with 14 bases between the two germline ends. This CDR3 reads CASSPGRGREQYF. The CDR3 DNA sequence: TGTGCCAGCAGTCCGGGACGGGGTCGCGAGCAGTACTTC.

The V call is TRBV30, the J call TRBJ2-5; TRBD2 is a possible D gene (7 bases). Germline lookup yields CDR1 GTSNPN and CDR2 SVGIG (reference sequence). The germline V and J ends were trimmed by 3 bases and 7 bases, with 18 bases remaining between them. The CDR3 is made up of 14 amino acids. The CDR3 sequence: CAWRGGGLPGTQYF. The DNA of the CDR3 is TGTGCCTGGAGGGGCGGGGGCCTTCCAGGGACCCAGTACTTC.

This clonotype has at least ten counts. J is TRBJ2-7 and V is TRBV30; TRBD1 agrees at 7 bases. The V gene's germline CDR1 is GTSNPN and CDR2 SVGIG (reference sequence). The J segment lost 0 bases and the V segment lost 2 bases, leaving 7 bases of the junction unmatched. The CDR3 has 15 residues. The CDR3 DNA reads TGTGCCTGGAGTTACGGGACAGACAGCTCCTACGAGCAGTACTTC. This encodes CAWSYGTDSSYEQYF.

This clonotype was found many times. The V gene is TRBV25-1, the J gene TRBJ2-6; perhaps TRBD1 as D (5 bases). The CDR3 extends over 15 amino acids. Germline CDR1 is MGHDK and CDR2 is SYGVNS. V was shortened by 8 bases and J by 2 bases, with 13 bases between the two germline ends. CDR3 nucleotides: TGTGCCAGCGGCCTAGGCAGGGCTGGGGCCAACGTCCTGACTTTC. Translation gives CASGLGRAGANVLTF.

This clonotype was seen at least ten times. J is TRBJ1-1 and V is TRBV7-8; TRBD1 might be the D (5 bases). Germline assignment: CDR1 SGHVS and CDR2 FQNEAQ. The ends were cut back, 5 bases at V and 5 bases at J, with 18 bases in the middle. This CDR3 has 15 residues. CDR3 residues: CASSTYGLGRTEAFF. CDR3 bases: TGTGCCAGCAGCACTTATGGTCTGGGGCGTACTGAAGCTTTCTTT.

This clonotype was seen repeatedly, ten times or more. CDR3 region: CAWSGAVGQPQHF. The CDR3 nucleotides are TGTGCCTGGAGTGGAGCCGTGGGTCAGCCCCAGCATTTT. The chain combines TRBV30 with TRBJ1-5; D is unclear. V gave up 1 base and J gave up 6 bases, with 10 bases separating them. The germline CDR1 and CDR2 sequences are GTSNPN and SVGIG (reference sequence). This CDR3 is built from 13 residues. Complete variable domain (other parts from reference TRBV30 and TRBJ1-5): SQTIHQWPATLVQPVGSPLSLECTVEGTSNPNLYWYRQAAGRGLQLLFYSVGIGQISSEVPQNLSASRPQDRQFILSSKKLLLSDSGFYLCAWSGAVGQPQHFGDGTRLSIL.

The genes are TRBV12-3 or TRBV12-4 and TRBJ1-2, with 10 bases that match TRBD1. The CDR3 has 12 amino acids. With 7 bases clipped from V and 6 bases from J, the junction kept 2 bases outside the gene matches. Written as DNA, the CDR3 is TGTGCCAGCATCGGGACAGGGGATGGCTACACCTTC. It translates to CASIGTGDGYTF.

This chain uses TRBV27 with TRBJ1-1, with TRBD1 matching over 7 bases. The CDR3 runs to 11 residues. The germline V gene encodes CDR1 MNHEY and CDR2 SMNVEV (reference sequence). Germline trimming cut 10 bases from V and 8 bases from J; bases unmatched to any gene: 7. The CDR3 loop is CATETGSEAFF. CDR3 DNA: TGTGCCACAGAGACAGGGTCGGAAGCTTTCTTT.

This clonotype came up many times. The chain uses TRBV28 and TRBJ2-2, with TRBD1 identical over 9 bases. Germline assignment: CDR1 MDHEN and CDR2 SYDVKM. J lost 5 bases, V lost 3 bases, and 4 bases had no gene match. CDR3 size: 15 residues. Here the CDR3 DNA reads TGTGCCAGCAGTTTGCGGACAGGGGTAACCGGGGAGCTGTTTTTT. Its translation is CASSLRTGVTGELFF.

This clonotype was picked up a small number of times. The V and J genes are TRBV10-3 and TRBJ2-7, with 8 nucleotides matching TRBD2. The CDR3 has 15 amino acids. The trim removed 3 bases at V and 3 bases at J, leaving 7 bases unmatched. Germline lookup yields CDR1 ENHRY and CDR2 SYGVKD. The CDR3 DNA reads as TGTGCCATCAGTGATGGGAGTCGGGAGGGCTACGAGCAGTACTTC. Encoded protein: CAISDGSREGYEQYF.

A remark on this clonotype: A single base separates this from a much larger clone, so it may be a read error. V gene TRBV15 combines with J gene TRBJ2-4; 12 nucleotides align to TRBD2. The CDR3 contains 18 residues. The ends lost 1 base at V and 14 bases at J; junction bases unmatched: 18. Germline V gene data show CDR1 as LNHNV and CDR2 as YYDKDF (reference sequence). The CDR3 region is CATSRASGRAPDQETKYF. The CDR3 DNA sequence: TGTGCCACCAGCAGAGCTAGCGGGAGGGCCCCAGATCAAGAGACCAAGTACTTC.

This clonotype was recorded at least ten times. The J gene is TRBJ2-5, the V gene TRBV10-1, with D maybe TRBD2 (6 bases). The CDR3 sequence is 12 residues long. CDR1 is WNHNN, CDR2 SYGVQD, per germline (reference sequence). Trimming stripped 5 bases from V and 3 bases from J, with 7 bases between. CDR3 nucleotides: TGCGCCAGCAGTTCGGGAGAAGAGACCCAGTACTTC. Translating it yields CASSSGEETQYF.

Ten or more counts support this clonotype. V usage is TRBV20-1 and J usage is TRBJ1-5, with D perhaps TRBD1 (6 bases). This CDR3 has 17 amino acids. V lost 1 base, J lost 2 bases, and 18 bases lay in between. CDR1 and CDR2 from the germline V gene are DFQATT and SNEGSKA (reference sequence). CDR3 in amino acids: CSARALGDTGGNQPQHF. The CDR3 nucleotides are TGCAGTGCTAGAGCCCTAGGGGACACAGGAGGCAATCAGCCCCAGCATTTT.